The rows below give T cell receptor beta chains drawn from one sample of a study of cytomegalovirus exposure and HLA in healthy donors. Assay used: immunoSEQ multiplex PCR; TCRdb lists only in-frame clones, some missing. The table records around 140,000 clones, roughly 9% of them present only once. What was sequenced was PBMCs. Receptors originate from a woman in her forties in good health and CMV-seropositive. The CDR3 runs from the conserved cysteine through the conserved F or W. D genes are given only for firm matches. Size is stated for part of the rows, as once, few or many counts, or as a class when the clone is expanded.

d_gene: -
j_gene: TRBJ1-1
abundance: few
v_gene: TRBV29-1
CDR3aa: CSGQVMNTEAFF
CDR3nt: TGCAGCGGACAGGTTATGAACACTGAAGCTTTCTTT

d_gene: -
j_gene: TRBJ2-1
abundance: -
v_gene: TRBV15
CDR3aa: CATSRETTVSYNEQFF
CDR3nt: TGTGCCACCAGCAGAGAAACAACAGTCTCCTACAATGAGCAGTTCTTC

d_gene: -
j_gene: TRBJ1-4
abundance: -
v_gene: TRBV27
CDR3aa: CASSFAGRKLFF
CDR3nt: TGTGCCAGCAGTTTTGCGGGGAGAAAACTGTTTTTT

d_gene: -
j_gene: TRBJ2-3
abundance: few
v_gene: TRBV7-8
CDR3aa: CASSLPRGITDTQYF
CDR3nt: TGTGCCAGCAGCTTACCGAGGGGGATCACAGATACGCAGTATTTT

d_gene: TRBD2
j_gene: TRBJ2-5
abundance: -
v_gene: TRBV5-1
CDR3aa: CASSQVAGQETQYF
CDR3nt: TGCGCCAGCAGCCAAGTAGCGGGGCAAGAGACCCAGTACTTC

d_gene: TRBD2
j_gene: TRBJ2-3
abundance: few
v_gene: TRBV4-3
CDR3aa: CASSQEPGGVRDTQYF
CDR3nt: TGCGCCAGCAGCCAAGAACCCGGGGGGGTAAGGGATACGCAGTATTTT

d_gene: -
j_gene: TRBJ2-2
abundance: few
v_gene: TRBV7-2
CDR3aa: CASSLKRGGELFF
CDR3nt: TGTGCCAGCAGCCTGAAAAGGGGCGGGGAGCTGTTTTTT

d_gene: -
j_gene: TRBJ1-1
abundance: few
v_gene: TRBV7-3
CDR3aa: CASSSTVNTEAFF
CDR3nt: TGTGCCAGCAGCTCGACAGTTAACACTGAAGCTTTCTTT

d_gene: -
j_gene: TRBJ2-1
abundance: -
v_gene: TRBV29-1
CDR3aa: CSASSLHYNEQFF
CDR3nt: TGCAGCGCCTCTAGTCTCCACTACAATGAGCAGTTCTTC

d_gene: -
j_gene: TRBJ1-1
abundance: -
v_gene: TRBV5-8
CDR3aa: CASSLGSTEAFF
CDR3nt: TGTGCCAGCAGCTTGGGTAGCACTGAAGCTTTCTTT

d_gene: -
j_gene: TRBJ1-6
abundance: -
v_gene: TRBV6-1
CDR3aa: CASRQNSPLHF
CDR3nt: TGTGCCAGCAGACAGAATTCACCCCTCCACTTT

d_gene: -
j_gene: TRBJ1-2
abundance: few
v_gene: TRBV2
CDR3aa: CASRGPTAGYGYTF
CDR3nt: TGTGCCAGCAGGGGGCCGACAGCGGGCTATGGCTACACCTTC

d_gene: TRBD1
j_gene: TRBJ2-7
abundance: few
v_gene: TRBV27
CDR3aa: CASSLGTGLTYEQYF
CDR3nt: TGTGCCAGCAGTTTAGGGACAGGTTTAACCTACGAGCAGTACTTC

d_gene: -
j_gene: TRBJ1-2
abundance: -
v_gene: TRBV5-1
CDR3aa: CASSPSGGPRNGYTF
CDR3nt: TGCGCCAGCAGCCCCTCTGGAGGCCCTCGAAATGGCTACACCTTC

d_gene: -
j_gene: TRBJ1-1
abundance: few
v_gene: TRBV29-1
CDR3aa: CSAVGQWENTEAFF
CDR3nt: TGCAGCGCTGTAGGACAGTGGGAGAACACTGAAGCTTTCTTT

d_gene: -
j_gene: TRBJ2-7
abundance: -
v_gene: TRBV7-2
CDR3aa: CASSQGSPYEQYF
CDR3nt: TGTGCCAGCAGCCAGGGTAGCCCCTACGAGCAGTACTTC

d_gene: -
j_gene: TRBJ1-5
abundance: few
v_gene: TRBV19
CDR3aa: CASNLNRGQPQHF
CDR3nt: TGTGCCAGTAACCTAAACCGGGGTCAGCCCCAGCATTTT

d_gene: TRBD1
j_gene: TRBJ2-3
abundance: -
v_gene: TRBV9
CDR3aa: CASSPRQGVTDTQYF
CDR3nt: TGTGCCAGCAGCCCCAGACAGGGGGTAACAGATACGCAGTATTTT

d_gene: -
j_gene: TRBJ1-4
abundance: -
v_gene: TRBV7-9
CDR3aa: CASSPGSGILEKLFF
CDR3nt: TGTGCCAGCAGCCCGGGGTCGGGTATCCTTGAAAAACTGTTTTTT

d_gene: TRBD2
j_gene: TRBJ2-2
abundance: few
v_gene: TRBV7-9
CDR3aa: CASTRSLAGEIGELFF
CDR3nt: TGTGCCAGCACGCGGTCTCTAGCGGGGGAGATCGGGGAGCTGTTTTTT

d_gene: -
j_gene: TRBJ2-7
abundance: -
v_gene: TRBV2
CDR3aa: CASSRSWREKQYF
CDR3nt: TGTGCCAGCAGTCGCTCTTGGAGGGAAAAGCAGTACTTC

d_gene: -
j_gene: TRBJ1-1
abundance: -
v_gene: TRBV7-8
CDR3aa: CASSLKVWQTEAFF
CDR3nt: TGTGCCAGCAGCTTAAAAGTGTGGCAGACTGAAGCTTTCTTT

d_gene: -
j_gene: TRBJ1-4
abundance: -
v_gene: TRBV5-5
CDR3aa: CASSQDSQGPGEKLFF
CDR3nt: TGCGCCAGCAGCCAAGATTCGCAGGGGCCTGGGGAAAAACTGTTTTTT

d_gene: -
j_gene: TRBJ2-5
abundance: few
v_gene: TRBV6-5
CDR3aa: CASSYSSGLETQYF
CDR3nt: TGTGCCAGCAGTTACTCTTCGGGTTTAGAGACCCAGTACTTC

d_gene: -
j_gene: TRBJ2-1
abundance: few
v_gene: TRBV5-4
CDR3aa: CASSFAGRLNEQFF
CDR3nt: TGTGCCAGCAGCTTTGCGGGGCGCCTCAATGAGCAGTTCTTC

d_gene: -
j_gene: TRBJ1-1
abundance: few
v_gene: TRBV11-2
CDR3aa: CASSLGGETEAFF
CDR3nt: TGTGCCAGCAGCTTAGGGGGAGAGACTGAAGCTTTCTTT

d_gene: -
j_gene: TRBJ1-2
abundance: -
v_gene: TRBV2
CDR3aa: CASSYQNNYGYTF
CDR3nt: TGTGCCAGCAGTTACCAGAATAACTATGGCTACACCTTC

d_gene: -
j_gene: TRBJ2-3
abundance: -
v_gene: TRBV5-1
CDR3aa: CASSWAGGGADTQYF
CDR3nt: TGCGCCAGCAGCTGGGCGGGTGGGGGCGCAGATACGCAGTATTTT

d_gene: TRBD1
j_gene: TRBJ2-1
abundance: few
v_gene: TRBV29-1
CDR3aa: CSVGSAGGSYNEQFF
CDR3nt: TGCAGCGTTGGGTCGGCAGGGGGCTCCTACAATGAGCAGTTCTTC

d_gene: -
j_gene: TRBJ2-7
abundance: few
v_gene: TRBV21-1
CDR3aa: CASSKSGAGHEQYF
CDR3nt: TGTGCCAGCAGCAAAAGCGGCGCAGGTCACGAGCAGTACTTC

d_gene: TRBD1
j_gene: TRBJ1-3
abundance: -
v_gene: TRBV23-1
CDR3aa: CASSQSGRTGRNTIYF
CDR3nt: TGCGCCAGCAGTCAATCGGGAAGGACAGGGCGAAACACCATATATTTT

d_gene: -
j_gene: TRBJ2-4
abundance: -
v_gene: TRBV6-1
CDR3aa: CASSEALAKNIQYF
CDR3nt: TGTGCCAGCAGTGAAGCTCTAGCCAAAAACATTCAGTACTTC

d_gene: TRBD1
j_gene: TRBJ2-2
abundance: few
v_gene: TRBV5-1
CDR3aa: CASSLAPGTANTGELFF
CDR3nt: TGCGCCAGCAGCTTGGCCCCCGGGACAGCGAACACCGGGGAGCTGTTTTTT

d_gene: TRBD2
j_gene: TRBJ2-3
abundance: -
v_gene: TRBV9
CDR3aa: CASSALAGDTDTQYF
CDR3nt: TGTGCCAGCAGCGCACTAGCGGGGGACACAGATACGCAGTATTTT

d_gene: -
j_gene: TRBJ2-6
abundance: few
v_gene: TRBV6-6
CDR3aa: CATADKLGSGANVLTF
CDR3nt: TGTGCCACCGCGGACAAGCTGGGCTCAGGGGCCAACGTCCTGACTTTC

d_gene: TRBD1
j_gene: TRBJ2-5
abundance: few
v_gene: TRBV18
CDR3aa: CASSPLPLLTGLGETQYF
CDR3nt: TGTGCCAGCTCACCACTCCCGCTGTTGACAGGGCTAGGAGAGACCCAGTACTTC

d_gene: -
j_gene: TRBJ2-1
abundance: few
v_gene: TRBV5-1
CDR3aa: CASIDIGQFF
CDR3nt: TGCGCCAGCATTGACATCGGGCAGTTCTTC

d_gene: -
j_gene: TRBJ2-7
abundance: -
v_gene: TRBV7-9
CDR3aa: CASSPDTSYEQYF
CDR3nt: TGTGCCAGCAGCCCGGACACTTCCTACGAGCAGTACTTC

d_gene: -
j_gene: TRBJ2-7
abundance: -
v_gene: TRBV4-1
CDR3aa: CASSPTLLGSRGHEQYF
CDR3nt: TGCGCCAGCAGCCCTACCTTGCTCGGTTCCAGAGGTCACGAGCAGTACTTC

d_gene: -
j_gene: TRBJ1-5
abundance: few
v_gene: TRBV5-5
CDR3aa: CASSLAGSGQPQHF
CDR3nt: TGTGCCAGCAGCTTGGCGGGTTCAGGGCAGCCCCAGCATTTT

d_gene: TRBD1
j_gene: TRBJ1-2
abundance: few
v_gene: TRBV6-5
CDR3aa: CASSQQPGQGFGYTF
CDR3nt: TGTGCCAGCAGCCAACAGCCGGGACAGGGATTCGGCTACACCTTC

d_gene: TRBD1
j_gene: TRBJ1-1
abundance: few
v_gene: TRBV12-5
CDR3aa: CASGLGQGWGTEAFF
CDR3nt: TGTGCTAGTGGTTTGGGACAGGGATGGGGCACTGAAGCTTTCTTT

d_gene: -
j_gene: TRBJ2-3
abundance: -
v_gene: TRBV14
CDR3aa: CASSQGGTNTDTQYF
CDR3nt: TGTGCCAGCAGCCAAGGAGGTACAAACACAGATACGCAGTATTTT

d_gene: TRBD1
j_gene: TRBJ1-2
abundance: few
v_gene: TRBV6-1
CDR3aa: CASSKGQGAVGNYGYTF
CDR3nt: TGTGCCAGCAGTAAAGGACAGGGGGCTGTTGGTAACTATGGCTACACCTTC

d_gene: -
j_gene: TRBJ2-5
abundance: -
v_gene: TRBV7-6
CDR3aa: CASSYTGQETQYF
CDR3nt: TGTGCCAGCAGCTATACAGGCCAAGAGACCCAGTACTTC

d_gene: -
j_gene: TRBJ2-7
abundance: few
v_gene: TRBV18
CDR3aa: CASSPDRGGFYEQYF
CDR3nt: TGTGCCAGCTCACCGGATAGGGGGGGCTTCTACGAGCAGTACTTC

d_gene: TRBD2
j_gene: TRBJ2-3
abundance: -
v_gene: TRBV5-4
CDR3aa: CASSLFLAGGTDTQYF
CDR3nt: TGTGCCAGCAGCTTGTTCCTAGCGGGGGGCACAGATACGCAGTATTTT

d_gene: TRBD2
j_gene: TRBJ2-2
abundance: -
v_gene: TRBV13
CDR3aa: CASSHLAGAGELFF
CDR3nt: TGTGCCAGCAGTCATTTAGCGGGGGCCGGAGAGCTGTTTTTT

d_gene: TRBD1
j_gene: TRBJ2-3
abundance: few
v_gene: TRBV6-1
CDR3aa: CAIQDRASTDTQYF
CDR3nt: TGTGCCATCCAGGACAGGGCTAGCACAGATACGCAGTATTTT

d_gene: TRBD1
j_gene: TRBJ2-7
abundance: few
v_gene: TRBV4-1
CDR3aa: CASSRTGTGLFEQYF
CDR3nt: TGCGCCAGCAGCCGAACCGGGACAGGGCTGTTCGAGCAGTACTTC

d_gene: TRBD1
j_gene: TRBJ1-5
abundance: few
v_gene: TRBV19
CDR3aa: CASSPGTGGGQPQHF
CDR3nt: TGTGCCAGTAGTCCTGGGACAGGGGGCGGACAGCCCCAGCATTTT

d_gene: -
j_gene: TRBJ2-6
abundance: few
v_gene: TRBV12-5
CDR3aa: CASGLSINSGANVLTF
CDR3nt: TGTGCTAGTGGTTTATCCATCAACTCTGGGGCCAACGTCCTGACTTTC

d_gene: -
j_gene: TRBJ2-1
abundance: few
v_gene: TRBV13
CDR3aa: CASSSGEGTYNEQFF
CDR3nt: TGTGCCAGCAGCTCAGGGGAGGGAACCTACAATGAGCAGTTCTTC

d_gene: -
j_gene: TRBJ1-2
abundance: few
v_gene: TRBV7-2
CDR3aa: CASSLDSLQGARSGYTF
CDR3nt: TGTGCCAGCAGCTTAGATTCCTTGCAGGGCGCGAGAAGTGGCTACACCTTC

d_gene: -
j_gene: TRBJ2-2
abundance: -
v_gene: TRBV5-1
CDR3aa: CASSPLSFATGELFF
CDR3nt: TGCGCCAGCAGCCCCCTATCATTCGCAACCGGGGAGCTGTTTTTT

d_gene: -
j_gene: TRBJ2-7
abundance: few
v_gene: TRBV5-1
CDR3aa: CASSSRHYEQYF
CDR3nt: TGCGCCAGCAGCTCCCGACACTACGAGCAGTACTTC

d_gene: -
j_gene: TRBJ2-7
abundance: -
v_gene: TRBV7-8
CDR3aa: CASSWGQGSSYEQYF
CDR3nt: TGTGCCAGCAGTTGGGGGCAGGGGAGCTCCTACGAGCAGTACTTC

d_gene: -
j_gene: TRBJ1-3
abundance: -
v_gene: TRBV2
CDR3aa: CASSAVSGGGNTIYF
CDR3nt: TGTGCCAGCAGTGCGGTCTCGGGGGGTGGAAACACCATATATTTT

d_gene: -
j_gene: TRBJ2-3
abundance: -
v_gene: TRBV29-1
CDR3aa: CSVTEGGVPDTQYF
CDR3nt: TGCAGCGTGACTGAAGGAGGGGTCCCAGATACGCAGTATTTT